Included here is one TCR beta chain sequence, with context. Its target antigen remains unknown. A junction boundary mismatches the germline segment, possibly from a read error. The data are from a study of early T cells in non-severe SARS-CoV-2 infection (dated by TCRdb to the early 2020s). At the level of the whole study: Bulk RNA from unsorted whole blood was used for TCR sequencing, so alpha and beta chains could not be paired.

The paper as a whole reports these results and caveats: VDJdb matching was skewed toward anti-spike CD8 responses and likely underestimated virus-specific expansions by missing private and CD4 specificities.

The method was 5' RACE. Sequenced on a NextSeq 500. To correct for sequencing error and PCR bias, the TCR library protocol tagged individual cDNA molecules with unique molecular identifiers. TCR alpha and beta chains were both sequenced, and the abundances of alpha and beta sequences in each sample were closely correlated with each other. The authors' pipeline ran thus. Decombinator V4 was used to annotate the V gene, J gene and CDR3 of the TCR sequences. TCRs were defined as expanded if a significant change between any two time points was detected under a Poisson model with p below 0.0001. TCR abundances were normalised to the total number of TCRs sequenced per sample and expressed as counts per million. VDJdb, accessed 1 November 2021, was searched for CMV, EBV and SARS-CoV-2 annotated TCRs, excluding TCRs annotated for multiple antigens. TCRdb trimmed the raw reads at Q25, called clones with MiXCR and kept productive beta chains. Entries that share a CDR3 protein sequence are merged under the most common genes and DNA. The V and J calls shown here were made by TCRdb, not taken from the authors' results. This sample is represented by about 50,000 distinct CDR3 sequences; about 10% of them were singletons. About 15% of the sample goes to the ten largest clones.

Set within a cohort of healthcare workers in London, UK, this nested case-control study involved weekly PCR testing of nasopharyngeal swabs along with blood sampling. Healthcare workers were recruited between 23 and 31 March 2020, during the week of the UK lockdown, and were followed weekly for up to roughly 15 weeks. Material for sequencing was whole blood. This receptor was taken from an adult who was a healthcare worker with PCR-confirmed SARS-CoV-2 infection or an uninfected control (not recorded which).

The nucleotides read TGTGCCAGCAGCTTAGGCCAGGTGATCTCTGGAAACGCCATATATTTT. It encodes CASSLGQVISGNAIYF. The sequence is built from TRBV7-8 and TRBJ1-3, with no D gene named confidently. There are 16 amino acids in the CDR3, from cysteine to phenylalanine inclusive. Only the CDR3 portion is preserved as DNA: 48 bases, with reading frame beginning at the first base. Via the germline V gene, CDR1 is SGHVS and CDR2 FQNEAQ.